Sequencing of this T cell receptor beta chain was carried out in a study of blood T cell repertoires in COVID-19. Study-level information: Samples of COVID-19 (acute and convalescent) were obtained from the United States, Italy and Spain. Nucleic acid was either cDNA or gDNA, and it came from T cells, B-cell-depleted T cells, or PBMCs.

Germline loops: CDR1 SQVTM, CDR2 ANQGSEA. Deletions cut 8 bases from V and 4 bases from J, with 11 bases between. This CDR3 is built from 11 residues. Original data processing: Quantification of nucleated cells was approximated via reference gene primer amplification. Clones were read by immunoSEQ multiplex PCR, and TCRdb kept only the in-frame ones, dropping some. For V, J and clone size, that table is used; D and trimming come from the DNA. The sample comprises around 99,000 clones, more than 65% of which are singletons, and 15% to 20% rests with the top ten. The TCR sequence derives from an elderly woman with active or convalescent COVID-19. Sequencing was performed on peripheral blood. The chain has TRBV29-1 and TRBJ1-1; D is ambiguous. The CDR3 sequence: CSYGLSTEAFF. The CDR3 DNA sequence: TGCAGCTACGGGTTGAGCACTGAAGCTTTCTTT.